These 29 T cell receptor beta chains were sequenced from one sample in a study of T-cell reconstitution after alpha-beta-depleted transplantation in children. A library of TCRbeta sequences, prepared with unique molecular identifiers, was generated. Via MiXCR, TCRdb re-called the PCR reads, giving one row per CDR3 protein. Altogether a few hundred thousand distinct CDR3 sequences are present, 43% being singletons, with the ten largest covering under 35%. Sequencing was performed on PBMCs, taken before TCRalphabeta/CD19-depleted stem cell transplant. These TCRs come from a girl aged 2 to 10 with aplastic anemia, due to receive a stem cell transplant.

This clonotype was counted only a few times. The genes are TRBV20-1 and TRBJ1-3; D is unresolved. Germline V lookup: CDR1 DFQATT, CDR2 SNEGSKA (reference sequence). The CDR3 has 14 residues. V was cut by 0 bases and J by 4 bases, with 10 bases left in between. In nucleotides, the CDR3 is TGCAGTGCTAGAGATCTCAGGAGAGGAAACACCATATATTTT. It yields the protein CSARDLRRGNTIYF.

Written as DNA, the CDR3 is TGCAGTGCTAGCGGGACTAGCGGCTCCTACAATGAGCAGTTCTTC. Its translation is CSASGTSGSYNEQFF. The gene calls are TRBV20-1 and TRBJ2-1; TRBD2 matches at 11 bases. CDR1 is DFQATT, CDR2 SNEGSKA, per germline (reference sequence). J gave up 0 bases and V 3 bases, and 1 base lay outside the gene matches. The CDR3 consists of 15 residues.

The rearrangement joins TRBV20-1 to TRBJ2-7; possible D gene TRBD2, 6 bases. Trimming stripped 5 bases from V and 7 bases from J, with 9 bases between. Looked up from germline, CDR1 is DFQATT and CDR2 is SNEGSKA (reference sequence). This CDR3 contains 10 residues. The DNA for the CDR3 is TGCAGTGCTGGGGCGGGAGAGCAGTACTTC. Translating gives CSAGAGEQYF.

This clonotype came up a few times. This chain links TRBV5-1 with TRBJ2-7; D may be TRBD1 (6 bases). Per the germline V gene, CDR1 is SGHRS and CDR2 is YFSETQ. The V end was cut by 4 bases, the J end by 2 bases, with 13 bases between. The CDR3 has 14 amino acids. The CDR3 nucleotides read TGCGCCAGCAGCATAGCAGGGGTGGCCTACGAGCAGTACTTC. Protein: CASSIAGVAYEQYF.

This clonotype was recorded at least ten times. This chain uses TRBV10-3 with TRBJ2-1, with a possible D match to TRBD2 (5 bases). Germline CDR1 ENHRY, CDR2 SYGVKD. Trimming pared 6 bases from V and 0 bases from J, leaving 18 bases between. The CDR3 is 17 residues long. The DNA of the CDR3 is TGTGCCATCAGCGGGCCTAGAGCGGCGAGCTCCTACAATGAGCAGTTCTTC. It specifies CAISGPRAASSYNEQFF.

V and J are TRBV20-1 and TRBJ2-4; D may be TRBD2 (6 bases). The CDR3 length is 17 residues. V dropped 6 bases and J dropped 6 bases, with 27 bases sitting between them. Germline V gene sequence: CDR1 DFQATT, CDR2 SNEGSKA (reference sequence). The CDR3 region has the DNA TGCAGTGCCGACGAGAGGCTAGCGAATAATAGGAGAAACATTCAGTACTTC. Residues: CSADERLANNRRNIQYF.

This clonotype was observed a handful of times. The V call is TRBV5-5, the J call TRBJ2-7; 8 positions agree with TRBD2. Germline values: CDR1 SGHKS, CDR2 YYEKEE (reference sequence). The V segment lost 3 bases and the J segment 3 bases; nucleotides outside the gene matches: 8. The CDR3 length is 15 residues. In nucleotides, the CDR3 is TGTGCCAGCAGCTATCAACCGGGGGGGGTCTACGAGCAGTACTTC. Translated, it gives CASSYQPGGVYEQYF. The variable domain in full, completed from reference TRBV5-5 and TRBJ2-7, reads DAGVTQSPTHLIKTRGQQVTLRCSPISGHKSVSWYQQVLGQGPQFIFQYYEKEERGRGNFPDRFSARQFPNYSSELNVNALLLGDSALYLCASSYQPGGVYEQYFGPGTRLTVT.

This rearrangement joins TRBV20-1 to TRBJ2-7, with D perhaps given as TRBD1 or TRBD2 (6 bases each). Trimming removed 6 bases from V and 3 bases from J, with 21 bases in between. The CDR3 has 15 residues. Looked up from germline, CDR1 is DFQATT and CDR2 is SNEGSKA (reference sequence). The CDR3, as DNA: TGCAGTGCCGCAGGGGCGGGGTGGGTCTTCTACGAGCAGTACTTC. It yields the protein CSAAGAGWVFYEQYF.

This clonotype was counted ten times or more. This rearrangement joins TRBV5-1 to TRBJ2-1, with 8 nucleotides matching TRBD2. The CDR3 is 15 amino acids. Germline loops: CDR1 SGHRS, CDR2 YFSETQ. J gave up 5 bases and V 4 bases, and 8 bases lay outside the gene matches. The CDR3 sequence: CASSTTGTRNNEQFF. The CDR3 DNA reads as TGCGCCAGCAGCACTACCGGGACTAGAAACAATGAGCAGTTCTTC.

The chain is built from TRBV30 and TRBJ2-2; 9 bases are shared with TRBD1. From germline, CDR1 is GTSNPN and CDR2 SVGIG (reference sequence). The CDR3 has 16 amino acids. The trim removed 3 bases at V and 4 bases at J, leaving 9 bases unmatched. DNA of the CDR3: TGTGCCTGGAGCCCTATCTTGACAGGGGGCACCGGGGAGCTGTTTTTT. Translation: CAWSPILTGGTGELFF.

The gene calls are TRBV19 and TRBJ2-3; TRBD1 agrees at 8 bases. Per germline, CDR1 LNHDA and CDR2 SQIVND (reference sequence). This CDR3 has 14 amino acids. Unmatched junction bases numbered 2, after V lost 4 bases and J lost 2 bases. Here the CDR3 reads CASSTTGVTDTQYF. The DNA for the CDR3 is TGTGCCAGTAGTACGACAGGGGTCACAGATACGCAGTATTTT.

The V gene is TRBV12-5, the J gene TRBJ2-1, with D possibly matching TRBD2 (5 bases). The V gene's germline CDR1 is LGHNT and CDR2 FRNRAP. This CDR3 is built from 14 residues. Trimming took 1 base from V and 6 from J, leaving 10 bases between them. The CDR3 nucleotides read TGTGCTAGTGGTTTGGCTGGACTTTTCAATGAGCAGTTCTTC. Translation gives CASGLAGLFNEQFF.

The genes are TRBV20-1 and TRBJ2-5, with TRBD2 matching over 8 bases. Germline-derived CDR1 and CDR2 are DFQATT and SNEGSKA (reference sequence). V gave up 5 bases and J gave up 1 base; unmatched junction bases: 6. The CDR3 runs 14 residues. Here the CDR3 reads CSAPISGVQETQYF. The DNA of the CDR3 is TGCAGTGCTCCCATTAGCGGGGTCCAAGAGACCCAGTACTTC.

Worth noting for this clonotype: Its ends do not fully match the called genes, so a read error is possible. The V call is TRBV28, the J call TRBJ2-1; the D is unclear. Germline lookup yields CDR1 MDHEN and CDR2 SYDVKM. The length of the CDR3 is 12 residues. The CDR3 here is CASNLDYNEQFF. The CDR3 bases are TGTGCCAGCAATTTAGACTACAATGAGCAGTTCTTC. Together with reference TRBV28 and TRBJ2-1, the CDR3 gives the full variable domain: DVKVTQSSRYLVKRTGEKVFLECVQDMDHENMFWYRQDPGLGLRLIYFSYDVKMKEKGDIPEGYSVSREKKERFSLILESASTNQTSMYLCASNLDYNEQFFGPGTRLTVL.

J is TRBJ1-2 and V is TRBV29-1; D might be TRBD1 (6 bases). The germline V gene has CDR1 SQVTM and CDR2 ANQGSEA. This CDR3 region has 11 residues. V lost 6 bases and J 2 bases, leaving 7 bases between the germline ends. The CDR3 DNA follows: TGCAGCGTCGGACAGAACTATGGCTACACCTTC. Protein sequence: CSVGQNYGYTF.

With regard to this clonotype: Just one base apart from a much larger clone, this may be a read error. J is TRBJ2-5 and V is TRBV29-1; TRBD2 aligns across 7 bases. CDR3 length equals 10 residues. CDR1 is SQVTM, CDR2 ANQGSEA, per germline. CDR3 amino acids: CRVGGETQYF. The CDR3 bases are TGCAGGGTGGGGGGGGAGACCCAGTACTTC. Combining the CDR3 with reference TRBV29-1 and TRBJ2-5 gives the whole variable domain SAVISQKPSRDICQRGTSLTIQCQVDSQVTMMFWYRQQPGQSLTLIATANQGSEATYESGFVIDKFPISRPNLTFSTLTVSNMSPEDSSIYLCRVGGETQYFGPGTRLLVL.

This clonotype appeared many times. The gene calls are TRBV2 and TRBJ2-4; 10 bases match TRBD2. Germline lookup yields CDR1 SNHLY and CDR2 FYNNEI. Trimming cost V 6 bases and J 7 bases; bases outside gene matches: 9. This CDR3 region has 15 residues. CDR3 DNA: TGTGCCAGCAGAGCCCGCGGAGCGGGAGGGAACATTCAGTACTTC. Translated, it gives CASRARGAGGNIQYF.

This clonotype came up once. One base away lies a much larger clone, so this may be a sequencing read error. The rearrangement links TRBV19 to TRBJ2-7, with 12 bases fitting TRBD2. Germline values: CDR1 LNHDA, CDR2 SQIVND (reference sequence). This CDR3 contains 16 residues. The CDR3 reads CASKLTSGSHPAEQSF. The CDR3 DNA reads as TGTGCCAGTAAGTTGACTAGCGGGAGTCATCCGGCCGAGCAGTCCTTC.

The table lists this clonotype with a few counts. The chain couples TRBV5-1 to TRBJ1-1, with D unresolved. The CDR3 length is 15 residues. Trimming took off 0 bases at V and 1 base at J, with 10 bases between the two ends. The germline CDR1 and CDR2 sequences are SGHRS and YFSETQ. CDR3 residues: CASSLAVRSNTEAFF. In nucleotides, the CDR3 is TGCGCCAGCAGCTTGGCGGTCAGATCGAACACTGAAGCTTTCTTT.

The chain uses TRBV4-3 and TRBJ2-3; the match to TRBD2 covers 11 bases. J was trimmed by 5 bases and V by 4 bases; bases with no gene match: 8. Germline V CDR1 and CDR2: LGHNA, YSLEER. The CDR3 covers 16 residues. The CDR3 bases are TGCGCCAGCAGCCGAGGGACTAGCGGTGGAGGAGATACGCAGTATTTT. Translating it yields CASSRGTSGGGDTQYF.

This chain links TRBV11-2 with TRBJ1-1, with D perhaps TRBD1 (5 bases). The CDR3 has 15 residues. CDR1 and CDR2 from the germline V gene are SGHAT and FQNNGV. V was pared by 6 bases and J by 0 bases, with 14 bases between. The DNA of the CDR3 is TGTGCCAGCAGTCCCTGGGACGGGTTGAACACTGAAGCTTTCTTT. This codes for CASSPWDGLNTEAFF.

This clonotype came up a few times. The rearrangement uses TRBV7-9 and TRBJ2-6; D is perhaps TRBD2 (5 bases). This CDR3 comprises 15 residues. Germline V lookup: CDR1 SEHNR, CDR2 FQNEAQ (reference sequence). The V and J ends lost 5 bases and 0 bases respectively, with 8 bases between them. CDR3 in DNA: TGTGCCAGCAGCGAAACTAGCTCTGGGGCCAACGTCCTGACTTTC. It encodes CASSETSSGANVLTF.

V gene TRBV15 combines with J gene TRBJ2-3, with a tentative D call TRBD2 (6 bases). V was cut by 7 bases and J by 2 bases, with 13 bases left in between. Germline loops: CDR1 LNHNV, CDR2 YYDKDF (reference sequence). This CDR3 is 14 amino acids long. The CDR3 DNA is TGTGCCACCATTGCGGGGACCCTCACAGATACGCAGTATTTT. Translated, it gives CATIAGTLTDTQYF.

This chain connects TRBV20-1 to TRBJ2-1; 9 bases line up with TRBD2. Germline CDR1 is DFQATT and CDR2 is SNEGSKA (reference sequence). With 1 base clipped from V and 9 bases from J, the junction kept 10 bases outside the gene matches. The CDR3 totals 15 residues. CDR3 in amino acids: CSARGAGGYIAEQFF. The CDR3 DNA is TGCAGTGCTAGAGGGGCGGGAGGGTATATTGCTGAGCAGTTCTTC.

The V and J genes are TRBV7-2 and TRBJ2-5; D perhaps matches TRBD2 (7 bases). V dropped 3 bases and J dropped 4 bases, with 15 bases sitting between them. CDR1 and CDR2 from the germline V gene are SGHTA and FQGNSA. The CDR3 runs 15 residues. Here the CDR3 reads CASSFPSGGIETQYF. Written as DNA, the CDR3 is TGTGCCAGCAGCTTCCCCTCGGGGGGCATAGAGACCCAGTACTTC.

V usage is TRBV20-1 and J usage is TRBJ1-5; D unresolved. This CDR3 contains 15 residues. Germline loops: CDR1 DFQATT, CDR2 SNEGSKA (reference sequence). The V gene lost 5 bases and the J gene lost 0 bases, with 14 bases spanning the gap. The CDR3 nucleotides are TGCAGTGCTGACGACGGCATATATAGCAATCAGCCCCAGCATTTT. Its protein is CSADDGIYSNQPQHF.

This clonotype showed up just once. V usage is TRBV10-3 and J usage is TRBJ1-5, with TRBD1 matching over 7 bases. Germline trimming cut 4 bases from V and 5 bases from J; bases unmatched to any gene: 8. The germline V gene encodes CDR1 ENHRY and CDR2 SYGVKD. The CDR3 sequence is 15 residues long. CDR3 loop: CAISGGQPYDQPQHF. The CDR3 nucleotides read TGTGCCATCAGTGGGGGACAGCCTTATGATCAGCCCCAGCATTTT.

The gene calls are TRBV29-1 and TRBJ2-7; D may be TRBD1 (7 bases). CDR1 is SQVTM, CDR2 ANQGSEA, per germline. The ends were cut back, 7 bases at V and 2 bases at J, with 12 bases in the middle. The CDR3 totals 12 residues. The CDR3 DNA sequence: TGCAGCGCAGGGGGACTCACCTACGAGCAGTACTTC. Translated: CSAGGLTYEQYF.

The genes are TRBV5-1 and TRBJ1-1; 9 nucleotides match TRBD1. The germline gives CDR1 SGHRS, CDR2 YFSETQ. Losses at the gene ends were 3 bases for V and 0 bases for J; bases not matched to a gene: 9. The CDR3 runs to 17 residues. CDR3: CASSYEGQGILNTEAFF. The CDR3 bases are TGCGCCAGCAGCTACGAGGGACAGGGAATACTGAACACTGAAGCTTTCTTT.